This entry features one TCR beta chain sequence. The antigen is undetermined. The data stem from a study of multiple sclerosis patients with progressive multifocal leukoencephalopathy. The assay was run at survey level. Profiled with immunoSEQ multiplex PCR; TCRdb holds only in-frame clones, not every one. The sample consists of under 35,000 clones, 80% to 95% of them appearing once. Findings and caveats of the study: No common TRBV or TRBJ usage or pairing appeared at PML.

The sample's time point: before natalizumab initiation. All PML patients were female, and all patients had earlier interferon beta. The T0 samples predate the first natalizumab infusion. The sequence was obtained from a man aged 25 to 40 with multiple sclerosis. Sequencing was done on a sample of PBMCs.

The CDR3 DNA reads as TGCGCCAGCAGCCAAGATCGAGGGGCGACTGGGGCGGACACTGAAGCTTTCTTT. Translating gives CASSQDRGATGADTEAFF. The chain carries TRBV4-3 and TRBJ1-1, with D possibly TRBD1 on 5 matching bases. Trimming stripped 0 bases from V and 3 bases from J, with 20 bases between. This CDR3 has 18 residues. Germline loops: CDR1 LGHNA, CDR2 YSLEER.